This TCR beta chain was retrieved from a study of T cell responses to AZD1222 COVID-19 vaccine. Study overall: Whether given at about 4 or about 12 weeks, second doses were pooled.

General observations from the study: A mostly white British donor set with more females was recruited, and clonal diversity was possibly underestimated.

The germline CDR1 and CDR2 sequences are SGHTA and FQGNSA. The CDR3 is 14 residues long. The V end was cut by 3 bases, the J end by 2 bases, with 11 bases between. TCRdb's table, derived via immunoSEQ multiplex PCR, lists solely in-frame clones and lacks some. The table includes 72,000 or so clones, over 85% detected once. About this clone itself: Its antigen is not known.

This receptor was obtained from an adult in good health. This material consisted of peripheral blood, taken on day 0 of AZD1222 vaccination. The chain couples TRBV7-2 to TRBJ2-7, with D perhaps TRBD1 or TRBD2 (5 bases each). The CDR3 coding sequence is TGTGCCAGCAGCTTTGTCCAGGGAGCCTACGAGCAGTACTTC. Encoded protein: CASSFVQGAYEQYF.